Listed below are T cell receptor beta chains from one sample, sequenced in a study of neoadjuvant anti-PD-1 for oral cavity cancer. TCRdb keeps only in-frame clones here, not all; method: immunoSEQ multiplex PCR. The sample includes about 18,000 clones, about 65% of them seen just once. Sequenced here: PBMCs, sampled before nivolumab (anti-PD-1) treatment. The receptor set was obtained from a person aged 35-79 years with oral cavity squamous cell carcinoma. The CDR3 runs from the conserved cysteine through the conserved F or W. D genes are given only for firm matches. A clone size is listed for some rows: how often the clone was seen (once, few, many), or a class if it is expanded.

abundance	d_gene	v_gene	j_gene	CDR3aa	CDR3nt
few	.	TRBV2	TRBJ1-5	CASSADTSNQPQHF	TGTGCCAGCAGTGCCGACACAAGCAATCAGCCCCAGCATTTT
.	.	TRBV27	TRBJ2-2	CASSPHPQGNTGELFF	TGTGCCAGCAGCCCACACCCGCAGGGCAACACCGGGGAGCTGTTTTTT
.	.	TRBV7-9	TRBJ1-2	CASSYRTDHYGYTF	TGTGCCAGCAGCTACCGGACAGATCACTATGGCTACACCTTC
once	.	TRBV27	TRBJ2-5	CASIRATQETQYF	TGTGCCAGCATCCGGGCGACCCAAGAGACCCAGTACTTC
few	.	TRBV5-4	TRBJ2-2	CASSSQGNTGELFF	TGTGCCAGCAGCAGCCAGGGCAACACCGGGGAGCTGTTTTTT
.	TRBD1	TRBV7-8	TRBJ1-2	CASSLADRGSGYTF	TGTGCCAGCAGCTTAGCCGACAGGGGATCTGGCTACACCTTC
.	.	TRBV15	TRBJ2-3	CATSSHLGDTQYF	TGTGCCACCAGCAGTCATTTAGGAGATACGCAGTATTTT
.	.	TRBV30	TRBJ2-5	CAWSTRRRLLYF	TGTGCCTGGAGTACGCGTAGGAGACTTCTGTACTTC
.	TRBD2	TRBV2	TRBJ2-5	CASSEALGTSGKETQYF	TGTGCCAGCAGTGAAGCGCTTGGCACTAGCGGAAAAGAGACCCAGTACTTC
.	.	TRBV6-5	TRBJ1-1	CASSRLRNTEAFF	TGTGCCAGCAGCCGATTGAGGAACACTGAAGCTTTCTTT
.	.	TRBV5-1	TRBJ1-1	CASSRGVDTEAFF	TGCGCCAGCAGCAGGGGCGTGGACACTGAAGCTTTCTTT
once	.	TRBV6-5	TRBJ2-1	CASSYLRDSYNEQFF	TGTGCCAGCAGTTATTTGCGAGACTCCTACAATGAGCAGTTCTTC
few	TRBD1	TRBV2	TRBJ2-2	CASSVGQGETGELFF	TGTGCCAGCAGTGTGGGACAGGGCGAGACCGGGGAGCTGTTTTTT
.	.	TRBV19	TRBJ2-1	CASRPQGLEYNEQFF	TGTGCCAGTAGGCCTCAGGGGCTGGAATACAATGAGCAGTTCTTC
few	.	TRBV6-5	TRBJ2-2	CASRGLTGELFF	TGTGCCAGCAGGGGACTGACCGGGGAGCTGTTTTTT
.	.	TRBV5-1	TRBJ1-1	CASSAGGGFNTEAFF	TGCGCCAGCAGCGCTGGCGGGGGCTTTAACACTGAAGCTTTCTTT
few	.	TRBV7-2	TRBJ1-5	CASSLDSNQPQHF	TGTGCCAGCAGCTTGGATAGCAATCAGCCCCAGCATTTT